The next 9 T cell receptor beta chains were all read from a single sample in a study of blood T cell repertoires in COVID-19. Here immunoSEQ multiplex PCR was the method, and the copy in TCRdb shows in-frame clones only, minus some. The table lists 110,000 to 150,000 clones, 75% to 90% of them singletons, with 2.5% to 3.5% in the top ten. The sequenced sample consisted of peripheral blood. The receptor source for this set is a man between 60 and 70 years old with active or convalescent COVID-19.

In this sample, this clone turned up a few times. The chain joins TRBV4-3 to TRBJ2-2; 9 positions match TRBD1. The junction had 2 bases not matched to a gene; V was cut back by 6 bases and J by 3 bases. The length of the CDR3 is 14 residues. Germline loops: CDR1 LGHNA, CDR2 YSLEER. CDR3 DNA sequence: TGCGCCAGCAGACAGGGGGCGGACACCGGGGAGCTGTTTTTT. Translation gives CASRQGADTGELFF.

This chain connects TRBV6-5 to TRBJ1-2, with D unclear. V lost 7 bases to trimming and J lost 2 bases, with 11 bases between them. Germline CDR1 and CDR2: MNHEY and SVGAGI. CDR3 length: 13 amino acids. CDR3 in DNA: TGTGCCAGCAAGGGAGGCCTAAACTATGGCTACACCTTC. Protein product: CASKGGLNYGYTF.

This clone was found once. This chain links TRBV3-1 (or the pseudogene TRBV3-2) with TRBJ2-1; a possible D gene is TRBD2 (6 bases). Trimming left V 4 bases short and J 9 bases short, with 25 bases between. This CDR3 is 17 amino acids long. Germline V gene data show CDR1 as LGHDT and CDR2 as YNNKEL (reference sequence). CDR3: CASSPAASLGGEGEQFF. For the CDR3, the DNA is TGTGCCAGCAGCCCCGCCGCCAGTTTGGGGGGTGAGGGTGAGCAGTTCTTC.

This clone occurred a few times. The J gene is TRBJ1-6, the V gene TRBV28; D gene uncertain. The CDR3 has 15 residues. The V end lost 6 bases, the J end lost 7 bases, and 16 bases lay between the germline ends. Germline CDR1 and CDR2: MDHEN and SYDVKM. The CDR3 loop is CASRPGAPVNSPLHF. The CDR3 nucleotides are TGTGCCAGCAGGCCGGGTGCTCCCGTAAATTCACCCCTCCACTTT.

This clone was counted a single time. The chain couples TRBV4-3 to TRBJ1-6; D unclear. The ends were cut back, 0 bases at V and 9 bases at J, with 15 bases in the middle. Germline CDR1 and CDR2: LGHNA and YSLEER. This CDR3 spans 16 amino acids. In nucleotides, the CDR3 is TGCGCCAGCAGCCAAGATTTAGAACAGCAGATTTCACCCCTCCACTTT. It translates to CASSQDLEQQISPLHF.

CDR3 amino acids: CATSRVQGFYSGNTIYF. Written as DNA, the CDR3 is TGTGCCACCAGCAGAGTGCAGGGGTTCTACTCTGGAAACACCATATATTTT. This rearrangement joins TRBV15 to TRBJ1-3; a possible D gene is TRBD1 (6 bases). Germline V CDR1 and CDR2: LNHNV, YYDKDF (reference sequence). With 1 base removed from V and 0 bases from J, the gap between germline ends came to 13 bases. The CDR3 is 17 amino acids.

The chain carries TRBV24-1 and TRBJ1-6; a weak D match, TRBD1 (5 bases). V was shortened by 7 bases and J by 5 bases, with 11 bases between the two germline ends. The CDR3 is 14 amino acids. In germline, CDR1 is KGHDR, CDR2 SFDVKD. The CDR3 DNA follows: TGTGCCACCAGCCCTGCAGGGAATAATTCACCCCTCCACTTT. Translating it yields CATSPAGNNSPLHF.

V usage is TRBV11-2 and J usage is TRBJ1-1; D remains ambiguous. Looked up from germline, CDR1 is SGHAT and CDR2 is FQNNGV. The CDR3 covers 17 residues. V was cut by 3 bases and J by 5 bases, with 22 bases left in between. This chain's CDR3 is CASSFGLRGRDKTEAFF. CDR3 coding DNA: TGTGCCAGCAGCTTTGGTCTCCGAGGGCGGGATAAGACTGAAGCTTTCTTT.

This chain links TRBV9 with TRBJ2-1, with a weak D call TRBD1 (5 bases). The CDR3 length is 15 residues. Deletions cut 0 bases from V and 6 bases from J, with 13 bases between. The germline V gene encodes CDR1 SGDLS and CDR2 YYNGEE. In nucleotides, the CDR3 is TGTGCCAGCAGCGTAGAGCCTTGGCAGGGCAATGAGCAGTTCTTC. Amino acids: CASSVEPWQGNEQFF.